These 12 T cell receptor beta chains came from one sample sequenced in a study of cytomegalovirus exposure and HLA in healthy donors. PCR amplification relied on 60 Vbeta primers (plus 13 Jbeta primers). Produced via immunoSEQ multiplex PCR; TCRdb's table is partial and in-frame only. In the table there are 180,000 or so clones, 60% to 80% of which are singletons. The sequenced material came from PBMCs. Every receptor here comes from a man between 35 and 55 years old in good health and CMV-seropositive.

The count of this clone is one. The chain carries TRBV7-3 and TRBJ2-5, with D tentatively TRBD2 (6 bases). From germline, CDR1 is SGHTA and CDR2 FQGTGA. Deletions cut 5 bases from V and 5 bases from J, with 12 bases between. This CDR3 is built from 13 residues. The CDR3 loop reads CASSVAGLETQYF. For the CDR3, the DNA is TGTGCCAGCAGCGTCGCGGGGTTGGAGACCCAGTACTTC.

The rearrangement joins TRBV21-1 to TRBJ2-6; the D call in the table, TRBD1, was not verified against the DNA. TRBV21-1 is designated a pseudogene. CDR3 size: 21 residues. CDR3 amino acids: CASSKAYRFAGWRSGANGLTF. The CDR3 DNA sequence: TGTGCCAGCAGCAAAGCGTATAGATTTGCAGGGTGGAGATCTGGGGCCAACGGCCTGACTTTC.

The table lists this clone with a few counts. The rearrangement links TRBV29-1 to TRBJ2-3; 7 bases align to TRBD2. V trimming: 4 bases; J trimming: 2 bases; junction bases outside the gene matches: 3. Germline values: CDR1 SQVTM, CDR2 ANQGSEA. The CDR3 covers 13 residues. The CDR3 DNA reads TGCAGCGTTGGGGGGGGAATCACAGATACGCAGTATTTT. This sequence encodes CSVGGGITDTQYF.

The rearrangement links TRBV5-4 to TRBJ2-7, with TRBD1 identical over 9 bases. CDR1 and CDR2 from the germline V gene are SGHNT and YYREEE (reference sequence). The CDR3 consists of 15 residues. The trim removed 4 bases at V and 0 bases at J, leaving 5 bases unmatched. CDR3 protein: CASSQGQGGSYEQYF. CDR3 nucleotides: TGTGCCAGCAGCCAGGGACAGGGAGGCTCCTACGAGCAGTACTTC.

This sequence joins TRBV6-5 and TRBJ1-1; tentatively, D is TRBD1 (6 bases). Germline CDR1 reads MNHEY; CDR2 reads SVGAGI. The CDR3 covers 15 residues. The V end lost 0 bases, the J end lost 4 bases, and 12 bases lay between the germline ends. The CDR3 DNA sequence: TGTGCCAGCAGTTACTCGAAAGGGGGATCCACTGAAGCTTTCTTT. This gives the protein CASSYSKGGSTEAFF.

V is TRBV6-1 and J is TRBJ2-2, with D unresolved. This CDR3 spans 14 amino acids. In germline, CDR1 is MNHNS, CDR2 SASEGT. Trimming stripped 2 bases from V and 6 bases from J, with 10 bases between. The CDR3 region has the DNA TGTGCCAGCAGTGAATCCTCAGGCGCCGGGGAGCTGTTTTTT. Encoded protein: CASSESSGAGELFF.

This clone appeared once. The J gene is TRBJ2-7, the V gene TRBV7-8, with TRBD2 matching 10 bases. The trim removed 0 bases at V and 3 bases at J, leaving 2 bases unmatched. The V gene's germline CDR1 is SGHVS and CDR2 FQNEAQ. The CDR3 spans 15 residues. CDR3 bases: TGTGCCAGCAGCTTAGCACTAGCGGGGTTCTACGAGCAGTACTTC. Translating it yields CASSLALAGFYEQYF.

The chain links TRBV15 to TRBJ2-5, with TRBD2 matching over 9 bases. The CDR3 has 16 amino acids. V shed 0 bases, J shed 2 bases, and the junction held 4 bases outside the gene matches. Germline values: CDR1 LNHNV, CDR2 YYDKDF (reference sequence). This CDR3 reads CATSRDRLAGQETQYF. The CDR3 DNA sequence: TGTGCCACCAGCAGAGATCGGCTAGCGGGACAAGAGACCCAGTACTTC. Drawing the rest from reference TRBV15 and TRBJ2-5, the complete variable domain is DAMVIQNPRYQVTQFGKPVTLSCSQTLNHNVMYWYQQKSSQAPKLLFHYYDKDFNNEADTPDNFQSRRPNTSFCFLDIRSPGLGDTAMYLCATSRDRLAGQETQYFGPGTRLLVL.

The chain joins TRBV5-4 to TRBJ2-7; TRBD2 agrees at 11 bases. V gave up 3 bases and J gave up 2 bases; unmatched junction bases: 7. Germline V lookup: CDR1 SGHNT, CDR2 YYREEE (reference sequence). The CDR3 extends over 16 amino acids. The CDR3 loop is CASSSHPGLAAYEQYF. For the CDR3, the DNA is TGTGCCAGCAGCTCACACCCGGGACTAGCGGCCTACGAGCAGTACTTC.

The chain uses TRBV10-3 and TRBJ1-5; 10 bases are a match to TRBD1. V was pared by 3 bases and J by 7 bases, with 6 bases of the junction left unmatched. CDR1 is ENHRY, CDR2 SYGVKD, per germline. There are 15 residues in the CDR3. CDR3 sequence reads: CAISDGTGEGQPQHF. CDR3 coding DNA: TGTGCCATCAGTGACGGGACAGGGGAGGGACAGCCCCAGCATTTT.

There are a few counts of this clone. The chain has TRBV16 and TRBJ2-7; 7 bases are a match to TRBD1. Germline CDR1 reads KGHSY; CDR2 reads FQNENV. Trimming took 1 base from V and 6 from J; bases not matched to a gene: 9. The CDR3 sequence is 15 residues long. CDR3 sequence (DNA): TGTGCCAGCAGCCAATATAGGGGGCTTTTAGTCGAGCAGTACTTC. Its protein is CASSQYRGLLVEQYF. The variable domain in full, completed from reference TRBV16 and TRBJ2-7, reads GEEVAQTPKHLVRGEGQKAKLYCAPIKGHSYVFWYQQVLKNEFKFLISFQNENVFDETGMPKERFSAKCLPNSPCSLEIQATKLEDSAVYFCASSQYRGLLVEQYFGPGTRLTVT.

The genes are TRBV5-1 and TRBJ2-5, with 8 bases aligning to TRBD2. This CDR3 spans 15 amino acids. Germline V gives CDR1 SGHRS, CDR2 YFSETQ. J was trimmed by 5 bases and V by 0 bases; bases with no gene match: 6. The CDR3, as DNA: TGCGCCAGCAGCTTGGGTCGTCCGGGGGGGGAGACCCAGTACTTC. Encoded protein: CASSLGRPGGETQYF.